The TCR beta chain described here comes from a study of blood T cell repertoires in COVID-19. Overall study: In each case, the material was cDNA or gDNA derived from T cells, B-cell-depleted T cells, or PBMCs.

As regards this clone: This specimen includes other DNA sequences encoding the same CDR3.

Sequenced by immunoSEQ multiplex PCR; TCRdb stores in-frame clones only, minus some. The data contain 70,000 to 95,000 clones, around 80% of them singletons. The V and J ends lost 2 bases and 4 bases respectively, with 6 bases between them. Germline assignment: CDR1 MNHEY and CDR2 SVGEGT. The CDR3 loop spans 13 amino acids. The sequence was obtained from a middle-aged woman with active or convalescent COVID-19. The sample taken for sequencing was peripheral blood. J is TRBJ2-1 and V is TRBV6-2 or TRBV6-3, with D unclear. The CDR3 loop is CASSYRRYNEQFF. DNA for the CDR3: TGTGCCAGCAGTTACCGGCGGTACAATGAGCAGTTCTTC.